This T cell receptor beta chain originates from a study of Graves' ophthalmopathy and Graves' hyperthyroidism. The V gene's germline CDR1 is SEHNR and CDR2 FQNEAQ (reference sequence). This CDR3 has 16 residues. Between the trimmed V and J ends, which lost 5 bases and 1 base, there was a span of 15 bases. Amplification from RNA transcripts yielded the TCR beta CDR3 regions. Second-round multiplex PCR came after a first-round RT-PCR that employed HTBI primers. One entry per CDR3 protein, called by TCRdb with MiXCR from the multiplex PCR reads. This sample carries 350,000 to 450,000 distinct CDR3 sequences, approximately 21% of them seen once, and the ten largest clones take 3%. In this sample, this clonotype turned up many times.

The TCR was taken from a woman aged 18-30 years with stable Graves' hyperthyroidism. The V call is TRBV7-9, the J call TRBJ1-5; D remains unclear. The source material was peripheral blood. DNA of the CDR3: TGTGCCAGCAGCGGTTCAGGAGGGTACAGCAATCAGCCCCAGCATTTT. Encoded protein: CASSGSGGYSNQPQHF.